One and the same sample provided the 24 T cell receptor beta chains below, sequenced in a study of T-cell reconstitution after alpha-beta-depleted transplantation in children (dated by TCRdb to 2016 to 2018). The library was generated by PCR. The sequencing machine was an Illumina HiSeq 2500. TCR library preparation used molecular barcoding, with unique molecular identifiers applied to normalize quantification of the TCRbeta repertoire. TCRdb redid the processing of the public reads, applying fastp at Q25 and MiXCR, and retained in-frame beta chains. Rows merge per CDR3 protein into single entries with the most common DNA and genes. The sample includes about 220,000 distinct CDR3 sequences, with about 15% observed a single time. The top ten hold about 41% of the sample. The treatment or condition label on this specimen signifies: allogeneic hematopoietic cell transplantation with graft depleted of TCRalphabeta T cells and CD19 B cells.

The specimen comprised PBMCs, mostly from graft donor cells, sampled 360 days after TCRalphabeta/CD19-depleted stem cell transplant. The receptors here all came from a male patient between 2 and 15 years old who had a stem cell transplant for acute lymphoblastic leukemia, so the T cells may come from the graft donor.

This clonotype has a handful of counts. The chain combines TRBV20-1 with TRBJ1-3; unclear D gene. Germline-derived CDR1 and CDR2 are DFQATT and SNEGSKA (reference sequence). The V end was cut by 5 bases, the J end by 7 bases, with 12 bases between. The CDR3 is 12 amino acids. The CDR3, as DNA: TGCAGTGCTGAAGATCCCGGGAACACCATATATTTT. Its protein is CSAEDPGNTIYF.

The chain uses TRBV12-3 or TRBV12-4 and TRBJ2-2, with a possible D match to TRBD1 (5 bases). This CDR3 region has 15 residues. Trimming removed 6 bases at V and 7 bases at J, with 18 bases between. The CDR3 reads CASRGQGNENGELFF. CDR3 bases: TGTGCCAGCAGAGGGCAGGGTAATGAGAACGGGGAGCTGTTTTTT.

The rearrangement joins TRBV14 to TRBJ2-7; 9 bases agree with TRBD1. The CDR3 length is 18 residues. Germline V CDR1 and CDR2: SGHDN, FVKESK. Germline trimming cut 2 bases from V and 5 bases from J; bases unmatched to any gene: 16. CDR3: CASSQNPGTGKFFHEQYF. The DNA for the CDR3 is TGTGCCAGCAGCCAAAATCCCGGGACAGGGAAATTCTTCCACGAGCAGTACTTC.

Here the CDR3 reads CASSLPGLSYNEQFF. CDR3 nucleotides: TGTGCCAGCAGCCTTCCGGGACTCTCCTACAATGAGCAGTTCTTC. The V call is TRBV14, the J call TRBJ2-1; TRBD2 is a possible D gene (6 bases). CDR1 SGHDN and CDR2 FVKESK come from the germline V gene. The V gene lost 4 bases and the J gene lost 0 bases, with 10 bases spanning the gap. This CDR3 has 15 amino acids.

V is TRBV2 and J is TRBJ1-6; D is unclear. The CDR3 is made up of 16 amino acids. Germline CDR1 reads SNHLY; CDR2 reads FYNNEI. Trimming shortened V by 6 bases and J by 7 bases, and 19 bases separated the two germline ends. In DNA, the CDR3 is TGTGCCAGCAGCGGGGAGGGTAGGGTACCAAATTCACCCCTCCACTTT. It is translated as CASSGEGRVPNSPLHF. Full variable domain (outside the CDR3, taken from reference TRBV2 and TRBJ1-6): EPEVTQTPSHQVTQMGQEVILRCVPISNHLYFYWYRQILGQKVEFLVSFYNNEISEKSEIFDDQFSVERPDGSNFTLKIRSTKLEDSAMYFCASSGEGRVPNSPLHFGNGTRLTVT.

This clonotype was seen at least ten times. The chain has TRBV5-1 and TRBJ2-5; D unresolved. The CDR3 is made up of 14 amino acids. Trimming stripped 0 bases from V and 4 bases from J, with 10 bases between. From germline, CDR1 is SGHRS and CDR2 YFSETQ. The CDR3 bases are TGCGCCAGCAGCTTGGATCCCTCCTCAGAGACCCAGTACTTC. Translated: CASSLDPSSETQYF.

With regard to this clonotype: This CDR3 is missing its conserved last phenylalanine or tryptophan, likely due to a read error. The chain employs TRBV2 and TRBJ2-5; 10 bases are a match to TRBD1. Trimming took 5 bases from V and 4 from J; bases not matched to a gene: 4. CDR3 size: 14 residues. Germline CDR1 and CDR2: SNHLY and FYNNEI. CDR3 sequence reads: CASSLTGGGETQYY. CDR3 in DNA: TGTGCCAGCAGTTTGACAGGGGGCGGAGAGACCCAGTACTAC.

This sequence joins TRBV11-3 and TRBJ2-1; a possible D gene is TRBD1 (6 bases). The CDR3 sequence is 12 residues long. V was shortened by 5 bases and J by 9 bases, with 11 bases between the two germline ends. The germline V gene has CDR1 SGHNT and CDR2 YENEEA. This CDR3 reads CASSIRGGEQFF. The CDR3 DNA follows: TGTGCCAGCAGCATCAGGGGTGGTGAGCAGTTCTTC.

This clonotype was detected only a few times. V and J are TRBV12-3 or TRBV12-4 and TRBJ2-2, with D possibly called TRBD1 or TRBD2 (6 bases each). This CDR3 spans 15 amino acids. Trimming took off 5 bases at V and 1 base at J, with 11 bases between the two ends. The CDR3 coding sequence is TGTGCCAGCAGTGCGGGACAACTGAACACCGGGGAGCTGTTTTTT. Its protein product is CASSAGQLNTGELFF.

The chain links TRBV12-3 or TRBV12-4 to TRBJ1-1, with 7 bases fitting TRBD1. Trimming cost V 2 bases and J 3 bases; bases outside gene matches: 3. The CDR3 contains 14 residues. The CDR3 here is CASSLTGAHTEAFF. The CDR3 nucleotides are TGTGCCAGCAGTTTAACAGGGGCTCACACTGAAGCTTTCTTT.

This clonotype was recorded many times. V usage is TRBV12-3 or TRBV12-4 and J usage is TRBJ1-5; D may be TRBD1 (5 bases). V was clipped by 2 bases and J by 2 bases, with 13 bases between them. The CDR3 has 16 residues. In DNA, the CDR3 is TGTGCCAGCAGTTTATGGGCAGGGCAGGGCAATCAGCCCCAGCATTTT. This codes for CASSLWAGQGNQPQHF.

This clonotype was seen only a few times. The chain couples TRBV7-8 to TRBJ2-3; TRBD1 agrees at 7 bases. The junction had 7 bases not matched to a gene; V was cut back by 1 base and J by 0 bases. This CDR3 is 17 amino acids long. The germline CDR1 and CDR2 sequences are SGHVS and FQNEAQ. CDR3 residues: CASSLEGTVSSTDTQYF. CDR3 nucleotide sequence: TGTGCCAGCAGCTTAGAGGGGACAGTCTCTAGCACAGATACGCAGTATTTT.

This clonotype was observed many times. The CDR3 spells CAITSLAGVTNNEQFF. CDR3 sequence (DNA): TGTGCCATCACCTCACTAGCGGGGGTTACAAACAATGAGCAGTTCTTC. This chain joins TRBV10-3 and TRBJ2-1; TRBD2 aligns across 11 bases. The CDR3 is 16 residues long. V lost 7 bases to trimming and J lost 5 bases; unmatched junction nucleotides: 10. Germline CDR1 is ENHRY and CDR2 is SYGVKD.

The V gene is TRBV29-1, the J gene TRBJ2-1, with 13 nucleotides matching TRBD2. Trimming cost V 7 bases and J 7 bases; bases outside gene matches: 7. Germline CDR1 SQVTM, CDR2 ANQGSEA. The CDR3 runs to 14 residues. CDR3 protein: CSARTSGSHNEQFF. CDR3 coding DNA: TGCAGCGCCCGGACTAGCGGGAGTCATAATGAGCAGTTCTTC.

This clonotype was counted ten times or more. The chain links TRBV25-1 to TRBJ2-5; the match to TRBD2 covers 9 bases. With V trimmed by 8 bases and J by 5 bases, 12 bases remained unmatched. Germline V gives CDR1 MGHDK, CDR2 SYGVNS. CDR3 size: 15 residues. The CDR3 bases are TGTGCCAGCGCAAAGGGGCTAGCGGGAAGTGAGACCCAGTACTTC. Its translation: CASAKGLAGSETQYF.

The chain links TRBV5-1 to TRBJ1-2; 7 nucleotides match TRBD1. This CDR3 spans 15 amino acids. Trimming took 2 bases from V and 2 from J; bases not matched to a gene: 6. Germline V gene lookup returns CDR1 SGHRS and CDR2 YFSETQ. CDR3 bases: TGCGCCAGCAGCTTCCGGAAGGACAGGAACTATGGCTACACCTTC. Translation gives CASSFRKDRNYGYTF.

The rearrangement joins TRBV12-3 or TRBV12-4 to TRBJ2-6, with a weak D call TRBD1 (5 bases). CDR3 length: 19 amino acids. With 1 base removed from V and 4 bases from J, the gap between germline ends came to 20 bases. In DNA form, the CDR3 reads TGTGCCAGCAGTTTAGAATTTCGGGCTAAGGGGAAAGGGGCCAACGTCCTGACTTTC. Encoded protein: CASSLEFRAKGKGANVLTF.

This clonotype was counted once. The chain employs TRBV7-3 and TRBJ2-1, with a possible D match to TRBD2 (6 bases). Germline-derived CDR1 and CDR2 are SGHTA and FQGTGA. V was pared by 2 bases and J by 4 bases, with 18 bases between. The CDR3 is 17 residues long. CDR3 nucleotides: TGTGCCAGCAGCTTATTCGGCCGTAGTGGGGGGTACAATGAGCAGTTCTTC. This encodes CASSLFGRSGGYNEQFF.

This clonotype showed up just a few times. The gene calls are TRBV7-2 and TRBJ2-3, with no clear D. CDR1 is SGHTA, CDR2 FQGNSA, per germline. Trimming took off 5 bases at V and 6 bases at J, with 9 bases between the two ends. The CDR3 is made up of 12 amino acids. The CDR3 DNA is TGTGCCAGCAGCAAGATAGTGGATACGCAGTATTTT. Translation: CASSKIVDTQYF.

The V call is TRBV6-4, the J call TRBJ2-3; possible D gene TRBD1, 6 bases. CDR1 is MRHNA and CDR2 is SNTAGT in the germline V gene. CDR3 length equals 14 residues. Trimming took off 3 bases at V and 5 bases at J, with 12 bases between the two ends. The chain's CDR3 is CASSDRLQGDTQYF. The CDR3 bases are TGTGCCAGCAGTGATCGCCTACAGGGAGATACGCAGTATTTT.

The chain combines TRBV10-3 with TRBJ1-1; unclear D gene. Germline V gene data show CDR1 as ENHRY and CDR2 as SYGVKD. This CDR3 spans 13 amino acids. V gave up 6 bases and J gave up 5 bases, with 13 bases separating them. CDR3 DNA sequence: TGTGCCATCAGGGAGGTCACGCGAACTGAAGCTTTCTTT. Its translation: CAIREVTRTEAFF.

This clonotype has just a few counts. V is TRBV12-3 or TRBV12-4 and J is TRBJ2-7, with 8 bases fitting TRBD2. The CDR3 is 14 amino acids. V lost 2 bases, J lost 5 bases, and 5 bases stayed unmatched. This chain's CDR3 is CASSLREGLDEQYF. CDR3 nucleotide sequence: TGTGCCAGCAGTTTACGGGAGGGCCTTGACGAGCAGTACTTC.

This clonotype occurred a few times. The CDR3 spells CASSQGPFNEQFF. DNA for the CDR3: TGCGCCAGCAGCCAAGGGCCATTCAATGAGCAGTTCTTC. The chain uses TRBV4-1 and TRBJ2-1, with no clear D. Germline V gives CDR1 MGHRA, CDR2 YSYEKL. The CDR3 totals 13 residues. V was pared by 1 base and J by 6 bases, with 7 bases between.

This clonotype was counted only a few times. The V and J genes are TRBV20-1 and TRBJ2-7; tentatively, D is TRBD1 (6 bases). V lost 0 bases and J 1 base, leaving 13 bases between the germline ends. This CDR3 comprises 15 residues. Looked up from germline, CDR1 is DFQATT and CDR2 is SNEGSKA (reference sequence). CDR3 nucleotides: TGCAGTGCTAGAGATCAGACAGGCCTTTCCTACGAGCAGTACTTC. It codes for CSARDQTGLSYEQYF.